The 27 T cell receptor beta chains reported below all come from one sample, sequenced in a study of cytomegalovirus exposure and HLA in healthy donors. The PCR contained 60 Vbeta and 13 Jbeta primers. Generated by immunoSEQ multiplex PCR, the TCRdb table keeps only in-frame clones and is missing some. This sample carries about 140,000 clones, around 75% of them seen once, and the ten largest clones take over 2.5%. The sample consisted of PBMCs. The receptor set was obtained from a middle-aged man in good health and CMV-seronegative.

V and J are TRBV13 and TRBJ2-5, with D hard to call. Germline assignment: CDR1 PRHDT and CDR2 FYEKMQ (reference sequence). Trimming cost V 5 bases and J 0 bases, with 7 bases left between them. The CDR3 sequence is 13 residues long. CDR3 nucleotides: TGTGCCAGCAGCCTAACCAACCAAGAGACCCAGTACTTC. It yields the protein CASSLTNQETQYF.

This sequence joins TRBV30 and TRBJ1-2; D unclear. There are 12 residues in the CDR3. CDR1 is GTSNPN, CDR2 SVGIG, per germline (reference sequence). Between the trimmed V and J ends, which lost 3 bases and 1 base, there was a span of 6 bases. The CDR3, as DNA: TGTGCCTGGAGGCACAGTAACTATGGCTACACCTTC. It translates to CAWRHSNYGYTF.

This clone was counted ten times or more. The V and J genes are TRBV5-4 and TRBJ2-1, with 7 bases aligning to TRBD1. The trim removed 4 bases at V and 9 bases at J, leaving 7 bases unmatched. CDR1 is SGHNT and CDR2 is YYREEE in the germline V gene (reference sequence). The CDR3 is made up of 13 amino acids. The CDR3 spells CASSPGQSAEQFF. CDR3 bases: TGTGCCAGCAGCCCGGGACAGTCGGCTGAGCAGTTCTTC.

The J gene is TRBJ2-1, the V gene TRBV19, with D perhaps matching TRBD2 (7 bases). This CDR3 has 15 residues. Trimming stripped 5 bases from V and 5 bases from J, with 16 bases between. Germline loops: CDR1 LNHDA, CDR2 SQIVND (reference sequence). In nucleotides, the CDR3 is TGTGCCAGTAGTCAAACGGGGGGCAGACACAATGAGCAGTTCTTC. This encodes CASSQTGGRHNEQFF.

V and J are TRBV10-3 and TRBJ2-7; 9 bases fit TRBD2. Per germline, CDR1 ENHRY and CDR2 SYGVKD. The CDR3 runs to 16 residues. V was pared by 0 bases and J by 2 bases, with 5 bases of the junction left unmatched. The CDR3 DNA is TGTGCCATCAGTGAGTCCGTTATAGCGGGGGCCTACGAGCAGTACTTC. Translation gives CAISESVIAGAYEQYF.

This sequence joins TRBV9 and TRBJ1-1; D gene ambiguous. In germline, CDR1 is SGDLS, CDR2 YYNGEE. The CDR3 extends over 12 amino acids. Trimming cost V 0 bases and J 11 bases, with 11 bases left between them. CDR3 nucleotide sequence: TGTGCCAGCAGCGTAGGTCTTGGAGTTGCTTTCTTT. Translating it yields CASSVGLGVAFF.

This clone was seen more than once but under ten times. The chain joins TRBV7-9 to TRBJ2-1; TRBD2 might be the D (7 bases). Trimming pared 6 bases from V and 4 bases from J, leaving 22 bases between. Germline V gene sequence: CDR1 SEHNR, CDR2 FQNEAQ (reference sequence). The CDR3 sequence is 17 residues long. The CDR3 protein is CASRDPGGGGLYNEQFF. DNA for the CDR3: TGTGCCAGCAGAGATCCGGGGGGCGGGGGTTTATACAATGAGCAGTTCTTC.

The chain joins TRBV27 to TRBJ1-4; 9 nucleotides agree with TRBD1. The CDR3 has 15 amino acids. The V segment lost 4 bases and the J segment 6 bases; nucleotides outside the gene matches: 6. Germline CDR1 MNHEY, CDR2 SMNVEV (reference sequence). The CDR3 DNA sequence: TGTGCCAGCAGTTCCGGGGGACAGGGAGATGAAAAACTGTTTTTT. It yields the protein CASSSGGQGDEKLFF. The whole variable domain, remainder taken from reference TRBV27 and TRBJ1-4, is EAQVTQNPRYLITVTGKKLTVTCSQNMNHEYMSWYRQDPGLGLRQIYYSMNVEVTDKGDVPEGYKVSRKEKRNFPLILESPSPNQTSLYFCASSSGGQGDEKLFFGSGTQLSVL.

This chain connects TRBV6-1 to TRBJ2-7; 10 bases agree with TRBD1. This CDR3 region has 14 residues. The junction had 8 bases not matched to a gene; V was cut back by 6 bases and J by 6 bases. Looked up from germline, CDR1 is MNHNS and CDR2 is SASEGT. CDR3 sequence: CASRRGQGSFEQYF. The DNA of the CDR3 is TGTGCCAGCAGAAGGGGACAGGGGTCTTTCGAGCAGTACTTC.

The V gene is TRBV7-6, the J gene TRBJ2-7; D ambiguous. This CDR3 has 14 amino acids. Deletions cut 0 bases from V and 3 bases from J, with 9 bases between. CDR1 and CDR2 from the germline V gene are SGHVS and FNYEAQ. The CDR3 coding sequence is TGTGCCAGCAGCTTAGCCCCCGCAGGCTACGAGCAGTACTTC. The encoded protein is CASSLAPAGYEQYF. The full variable domain, with the rest looked up from reference TRBV7-6 and TRBJ2-7, is GAGVSQSPRYKVTKRGQDVALRCDPISGHVSLYWYRQALGQGPEFLTYFNYEAQQDKSGLPNDRFSAERPEGSISTLTIQRTEQRDSAMYRCASSLAPAGYEQYFGPGTRLTVT.

This chain joins TRBV6-5 and TRBJ1-1; D call uncertain. Between the trimmed V and J ends, which lost 7 bases and 4 bases, there was a span of 13 bases. The CDR3 runs 13 residues. From germline, CDR1 is MNHEY and CDR2 SVGAGI. The CDR3 loop is CASTPRGFTEAFF. CDR3 nucleotide sequence: TGTGCCAGCACCCCCCGAGGGTTCACTGAAGCTTTCTTT.

V and J are TRBV19 and TRBJ1-2; 10 nucleotides align to TRBD1. The CDR3 consists of 14 residues. CDR1 and CDR2 from the germline V gene are LNHDA and SQIVND (reference sequence). V was clipped by 5 bases and J by 8 bases; unmatched bases: 8. Written as DNA, the CDR3 is TGTGCCAGTAGTGGGGGACAGGGGACCTTAGGCTACACCTTC. It yields the protein CASSGGQGTLGYTF.

The genes are TRBV28 and TRBJ1-1; D is perhaps TRBD1 (6 bases). The CDR3 has 13 amino acids. Germline V gene sequence: CDR1 MDHEN, CDR2 SYDVKM. Trimming removed 3 bases at V and 10 bases at J, with 15 bases between. The CDR3 DNA reads TGTGCCAGCAGTTTTCTACAGGGAAGAGGAGCTTTCTTT. It is translated as CASSFLQGRGAFF. Full variable domain (rest looked up from reference TRBV28 and TRBJ1-1): DVKVTQSSRYLVKRTGEKVFLECVQDMDHENMFWYRQDPGLGLRLIYFSYDVKMKEKGDIPEGYSVSREKKERFSLILESASTNQTSMYLCASSFLQGRGAFFGQGTRLTVV.

The rearrangement links TRBV19 to TRBJ2-3; a possible D gene is TRBD2 (7 bases). The CDR3 has 14 amino acids. V was shortened by 10 bases and J by 1 base, with 15 bases between the two germline ends. CDR1 and CDR2 from the germline V gene are LNHDA and SQIVND (reference sequence). The CDR3 region is CATLRGAGTDTQYF. The DNA of the CDR3 is TGTGCCACCTTACGGGGGGCGGGCACAGATACGCAGTATTTT.

The chain employs TRBV5-1 and TRBJ2-5, with 9 nucleotides matching TRBD2. CDR3 length: 15 amino acids. Trimming took 3 bases from V and 5 from J; bases not matched to a gene: 8. From germline, CDR1 is SGHRS and CDR2 YFSETQ. In nucleotides, the CDR3 is TGCGCCAGCAGCTCCAACTTAGCGGGAGTGGAGACCCAGTACTTC. It yields the protein CASSSNLAGVETQYF.

The CDR3 DNA reads TGCGCCAGCACGTTAGGACTTCTTTCCTACGAGCAGTACTTC. It yields the protein CASTLGLLSYEQYF. The chain carries TRBV10-2 and TRBJ2-7, with D perhaps TRBD2 (5 bases). The V end was cut by 7 bases, the J end by 1 base, with 14 bases between. CDR3 length equals 14 residues. Looked up from germline, CDR1 is WSHSY and CDR2 is SAAADI.

The rearrangement uses TRBV27 and TRBJ1-2; D not certain. V lost 3 bases and J lost 4, with 15 bases in between. Germline V gene sequence: CDR1 MNHEY, CDR2 SMNVEV (reference sequence). This CDR3 contains 15 residues. The CDR3 nucleotides read TGTGCCAGCAGTTTTTTCGGGGAGCCAAGCTATGGCTACACCTTC. Translated: CASSFFGEPSYGYTF.

This clone has just a few counts. J is TRBJ1-1 and V is TRBV25-1; a weak D match, TRBD1 (6 bases). V lost 2 bases and J lost 12, with 16 bases in between. Germline CDR1 and CDR2: MGHDK and SYGVNS. This CDR3 is built from 13 residues. The CDR3 sequence is CASSEEGQGGSFF. DNA for the CDR3: TGTGCCAGCAGTGAAGAGGGCCAAGGGGGATCTTTCTTT.

The chain has TRBV15 and TRBJ2-3, with 7 positions matching TRBD1. The CDR3 totals 18 residues. Trimming took 0 bases from V and 2 from J; bases not matched to a gene: 11. Germline V gives CDR1 LNHNV, CDR2 YYDKDF (reference sequence). The DNA for the CDR3 is TGTGCCACCAGCAGAGATAGACCTTACAGGGGTTTCACAGATACGCAGTATTTT. Encoded protein: CATSRDRPYRGFTDTQYF.

In regard to this clone: The junction does not match germline at one end; this may be a read error. This chain joins TRBV5-5 and TRBJ2-1, with TRBD2 matching over 10 bases. This CDR3 is 17 amino acids long. Germline V gene sequence: CDR1 SGHKS, CDR2 YYEKEE (reference sequence). As DNA, the CDR3 is TGTGTCAGCAGCACCCATTGGCGGCTAGCGGGAGATCATGAGCAGTTCTTC. Translation gives CVSSTHWRLAGDHEQFF.

The CDR3 bases are TGTGCCAGCAGCTTAGCTCCGGGACTTTTGGCCCAGTACTTC. Translating it yields CASSLAPGLLAQYF. The chain uses TRBV7-6 and TRBJ2-5; D is possibly TRBD2 (6 bases). Germline values: CDR1 SGHVS, CDR2 FNYEAQ. V dropped 0 bases and J dropped 9 bases, with 14 bases sitting between them. CDR3 length: 14 amino acids.

This clone has just one count. V and J are TRBV5-4 and TRBJ1-2, with 12 bases that match TRBD1. The V gene end was trimmed by 6 bases and the J gene end by 2 bases; junction bases not matched to a gene: 11. The germline gives CDR1 SGHNT, CDR2 YYREEE (reference sequence). The CDR3 consists of 17 residues. CDR3 nucleotides: TGTGCCAGCATCCCGGAGGGGACAGGGGGCAGGAACTATGGCTACACCTTC. Its translation: CASIPEGTGGRNYGYTF.

This rearrangement joins TRBV19 to TRBJ2-7, with D perhaps matching TRBD1 (6 bases). CDR1 and CDR2 (germline): LNHDA, SQIVND (reference sequence). The CDR3 sequence is 13 residues long. V was trimmed by 4 bases and J by 2 bases, leaving 9 bases between them. The CDR3 here is CASSTGDTYEQYF. The DNA for the CDR3 is TGTGCCAGTAGTACAGGGGATACCTACGAGCAGTACTTC.

The rearrangement joins TRBV25-1 to TRBJ1-2; D gene ambiguous. Trimming shortened V by 3 bases and J by 7 bases, and 12 bases separated the two germline ends. Looked up from germline, CDR1 is MGHDK and CDR2 is SYGVNS. This CDR3 comprises 13 residues. CDR3 region: CASSDIWAVGYTF. CDR3 sequence (DNA): TGTGCCAGCAGTGATATCTGGGCCGTTGGCTACACCTTC.

The CDR3 loop reads CASSFGGDNTEAFF. CDR3 in DNA: TGTGCCAGCAGCTTCGGAGGGGACAACACTGAAGCTTTCTTT. The chain is built from TRBV7-9 and TRBJ1-1; possible D gene TRBD1, 5 bases. The CDR3 totals 14 residues. CDR1 is SEHNR, CDR2 FQNEAQ, per germline (reference sequence). V lost 3 bases to trimming and J lost 2 bases, with 10 bases between them. Supplemented by reference TRBV7-9 and TRBJ1-1, the full variable domain reads DTGVSQNPRHKITKRGQNVTFRCDPISEHNRLYWYRQTLGQGPEFLTYFQNEAQLEKSRLLSDRFSAERPKGSFSTLEIQRTEQGDSAMYLCASSFGGDNTEAFFGQGTRLTVV.

This clone has just one count. The chain combines TRBV2 with TRBJ1-1; D is possibly TRBD1 (5 bases). V lost 6 bases, J lost 4 bases, and 15 bases lay in between. This CDR3 is 14 amino acids long. Germline V gives CDR1 SNHLY, CDR2 FYNNEI. The CDR3 spells CASSNGQTGTEAFF. DNA for the CDR3: TGTGCCAGCAGCAATGGACAAACGGGCACTGAAGCTTTCTTT.

This clone turned up a few times. The chain uses TRBV30 and TRBJ1-5; D gene ambiguous. V lost 0 bases to trimming and J lost 0 bases, with 15 bases between them. CDR1 is GTSNPN, CDR2 SVGIG, per germline (reference sequence). The CDR3 loop spans 17 amino acids. The CDR3 region has the DNA TGTGCCTGGAGTGTACGGTTTGAGGGTTTTAGCAATCAGCCCCAGCATTTT. The encoded protein is CAWSVRFEGFSNQPQHF.